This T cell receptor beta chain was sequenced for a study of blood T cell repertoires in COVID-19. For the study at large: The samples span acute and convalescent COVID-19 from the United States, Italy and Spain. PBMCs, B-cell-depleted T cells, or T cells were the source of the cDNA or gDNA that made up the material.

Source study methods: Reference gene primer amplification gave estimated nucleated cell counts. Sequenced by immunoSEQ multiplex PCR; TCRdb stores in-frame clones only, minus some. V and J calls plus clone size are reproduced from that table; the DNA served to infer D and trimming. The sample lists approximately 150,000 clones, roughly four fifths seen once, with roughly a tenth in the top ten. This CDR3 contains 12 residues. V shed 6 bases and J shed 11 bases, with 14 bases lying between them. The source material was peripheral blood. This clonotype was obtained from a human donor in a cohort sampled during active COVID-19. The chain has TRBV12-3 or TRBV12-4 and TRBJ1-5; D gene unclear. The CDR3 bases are TGTGCCAGCAGCCCGGTAGGGAGGTCCCAGCATTTT. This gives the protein CASSPVGRSQHF.